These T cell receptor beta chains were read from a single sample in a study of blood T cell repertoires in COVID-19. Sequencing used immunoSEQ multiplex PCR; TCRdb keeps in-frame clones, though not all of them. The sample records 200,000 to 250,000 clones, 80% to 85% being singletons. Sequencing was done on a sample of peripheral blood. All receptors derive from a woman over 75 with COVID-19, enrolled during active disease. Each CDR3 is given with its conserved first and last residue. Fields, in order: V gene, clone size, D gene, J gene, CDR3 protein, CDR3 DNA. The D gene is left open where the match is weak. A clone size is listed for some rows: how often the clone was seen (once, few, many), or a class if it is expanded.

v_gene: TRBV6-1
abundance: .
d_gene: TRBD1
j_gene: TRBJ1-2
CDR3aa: CASSEGTGSTF
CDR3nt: TGTGCCAGCAGTGAAGGGACAGGGAGCACCTTC

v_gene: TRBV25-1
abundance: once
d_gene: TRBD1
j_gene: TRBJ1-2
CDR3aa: CASRRDSYYGYTF
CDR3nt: TGTGCCAGCAGACGGGACAGCTACTATGGCTACACCTTC

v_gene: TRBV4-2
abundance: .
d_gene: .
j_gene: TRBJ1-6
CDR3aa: CASSQGPGGSDSSPLHF
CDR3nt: TGTGCCAGCAGCCAAGGCCCGGGGGGCTCGGATAGTTCACCCCTCCACTTT

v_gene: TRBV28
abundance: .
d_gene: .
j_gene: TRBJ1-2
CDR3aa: CASSLFQGLYGYTF
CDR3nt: TGTGCCAGCAGTTTATTCCAGGGGCTCTATGGCTACACCTTC

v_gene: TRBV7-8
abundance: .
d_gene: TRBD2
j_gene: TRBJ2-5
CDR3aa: CASSLGTSIETQYF
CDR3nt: TGTGCCAGCAGCTTAGGGACTAGTATAGAGACCCAGTACTTC

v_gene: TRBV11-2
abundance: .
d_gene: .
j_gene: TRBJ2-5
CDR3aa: CASSHGQGRETQYF
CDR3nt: TGTGCCAGCAGCCATGGGCAGGGGCGGGAGACCCAGTACTTC

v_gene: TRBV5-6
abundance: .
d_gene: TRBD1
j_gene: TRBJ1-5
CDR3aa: CASSFGTGMGNQPQHF
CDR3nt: TGTGCCAGCAGCTTCGGGACAGGGATGGGCAATCAGCCCCAGCATTTT

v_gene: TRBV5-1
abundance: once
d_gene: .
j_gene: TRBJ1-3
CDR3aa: CASSSDSSGNTIYF
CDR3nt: TGCGCCAGCAGCTCGGACAGCTCTGGAAACACCATATATTTT

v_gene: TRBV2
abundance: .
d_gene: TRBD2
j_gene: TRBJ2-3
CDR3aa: CASKERGAVSSTDTQYF
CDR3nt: TGTGCCAGCAAAGAGCGGGGGGCCGTATCTAGCACAGATACGCAGTATTTT

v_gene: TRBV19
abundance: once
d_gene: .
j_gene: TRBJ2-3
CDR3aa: CASTAEDVDTQYF
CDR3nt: TGTGCCAGTACCGCCGAGGATGTAGATACGCAGTATTTT

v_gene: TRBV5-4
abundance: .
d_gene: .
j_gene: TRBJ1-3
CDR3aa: CASSSGTGTGNTIYF
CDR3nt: TGTGCCAGCAGCTCTGGAACAGGGACTGGAAACACCATATATTTT

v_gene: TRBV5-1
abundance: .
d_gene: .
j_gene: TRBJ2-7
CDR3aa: CASSADSEQYF
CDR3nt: TGCGCCAGCAGCGCTGACTCTGAGCAGTACTTC

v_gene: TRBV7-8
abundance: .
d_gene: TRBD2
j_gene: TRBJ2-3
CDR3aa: CASSLAGGTSGRGVTQYF
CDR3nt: TGTGCCAGCAGCTTAGCGGGGGGGACTAGCGGGCGCGGGGTTACGCAGTATTTT

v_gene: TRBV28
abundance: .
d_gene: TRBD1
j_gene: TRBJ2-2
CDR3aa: CASRTPGQPRSNTGELFF
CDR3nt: TGTGCCAGCAGGACTCCGGGACAGCCTAGATCGAACACCGGGGAGCTGTTTTTT

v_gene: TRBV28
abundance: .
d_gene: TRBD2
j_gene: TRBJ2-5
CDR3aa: CASSDIAGHKETQYF
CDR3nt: TGTGCCAGCAGTGACATAGCGGGGCACAAAGAGACCCAGTACTTC

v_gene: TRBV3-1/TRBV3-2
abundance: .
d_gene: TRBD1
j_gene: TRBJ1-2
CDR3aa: CASRHLRGDRGGYTF
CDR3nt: TGTGCCAGCAGGCATCTCCGAGGGGACAGAGGCGGCTACACCTTC

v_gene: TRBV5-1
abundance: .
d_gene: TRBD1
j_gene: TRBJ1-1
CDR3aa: CASSSGGMNTEAFF
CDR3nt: TGCGCCAGCAGCTCAGGGGGGATGAACACTGAAGCTTTCTTT

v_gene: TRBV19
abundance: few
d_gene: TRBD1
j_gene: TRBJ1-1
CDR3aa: CASSMDRGEAFF
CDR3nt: TGTGCCAGTAGTATGGACAGGGGTGAAGCTTTCTTT

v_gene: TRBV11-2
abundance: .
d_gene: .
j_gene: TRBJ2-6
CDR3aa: CASSLGRYPNVLTF
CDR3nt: TGTGCCAGCAGCTTAGGCAGGTACCCCAACGTCCTGACTTTC

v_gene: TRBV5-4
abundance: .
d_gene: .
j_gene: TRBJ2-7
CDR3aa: CASSSHSSYEQYF
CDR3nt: TGTGCCAGCAGCTCTCATAGTTCGTACGAGCAGTACTTC

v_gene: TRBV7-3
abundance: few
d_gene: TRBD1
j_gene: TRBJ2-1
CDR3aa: CASSSAGQGYNEQFF
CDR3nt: TGTGCCAGCAGTTCCGCGGGACAGGGGTACAATGAGCAGTTCTTC

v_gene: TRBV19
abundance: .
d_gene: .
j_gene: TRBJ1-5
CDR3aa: CASRFGRESNQPQHF
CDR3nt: TGTGCCAGTAGATTCGGGCGGGAAAGCAATCAGCCCCAGCATTTT

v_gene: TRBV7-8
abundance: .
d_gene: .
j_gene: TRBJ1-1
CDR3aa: CASSPKNTEAFF
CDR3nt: TGTGCCAGCAGCCCCAAGAACACTGAAGCTTTCTTT

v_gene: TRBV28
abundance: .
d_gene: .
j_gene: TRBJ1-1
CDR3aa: CATRVGVAFF
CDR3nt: TGTGCCACTCGTGTCGGGGTGGCTTTCTTT

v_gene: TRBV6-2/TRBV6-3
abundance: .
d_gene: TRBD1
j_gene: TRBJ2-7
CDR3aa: CASSYPQGAERPEQYF
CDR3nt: TGTGCCAGCAGTTACCCACAGGGGGCGGAACGACCCGAGCAGTACTTC

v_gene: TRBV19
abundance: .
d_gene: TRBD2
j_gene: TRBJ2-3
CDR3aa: CASTALIAGGRVDTQYF
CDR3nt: TGTGCCAGTACCGCCCTCATAGCGGGGGGCCGGGTAGATACGCAGTATTTT

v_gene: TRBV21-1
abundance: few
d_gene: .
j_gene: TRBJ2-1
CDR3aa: CASSKDPGNEQFF
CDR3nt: TGTGCCAGCAGCAAAGATCCCGGCAATGAGCAGTTCTTC

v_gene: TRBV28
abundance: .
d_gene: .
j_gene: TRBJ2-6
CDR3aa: CASSFLGPSGANVLTF
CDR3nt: TGTGCCAGCAGTTTTTTGGGCCCCTCTGGGGCCAACGTCCTGACTTTC

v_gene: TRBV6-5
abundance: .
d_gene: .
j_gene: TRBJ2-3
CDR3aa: CASSLGGRGKGTQYF
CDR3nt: TGTGCCAGCAGCCTCGGGGGCAGGGGGAAAGGTACGCAGTATTTT

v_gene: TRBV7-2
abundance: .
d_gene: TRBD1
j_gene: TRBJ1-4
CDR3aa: CASSRDRGGEKLFF
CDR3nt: TGTGCCAGCAGCCGCGACAGGGGAGGAGAAAAACTGTTTTTT

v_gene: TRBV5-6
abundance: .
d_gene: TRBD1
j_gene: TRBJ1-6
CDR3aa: CASSSKPVEDRNSPLHF
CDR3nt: TGTGCCAGCAGCAGTAAGCCGGTGGAGGACAGGAATTCACCCCTCCACTTT

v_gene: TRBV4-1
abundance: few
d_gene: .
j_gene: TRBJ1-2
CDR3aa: CASSQEAYGYTF
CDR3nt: TGCGCCAGCAGCCAAGAAGCCTATGGCTACACCTTC

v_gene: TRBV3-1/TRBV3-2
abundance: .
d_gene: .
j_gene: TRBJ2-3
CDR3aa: CASSQGNRGLHTDTQYF
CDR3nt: TGTGCCAGCAGCCAAGGGAACCGAGGACTACACACAGATACGCAGTATTTT

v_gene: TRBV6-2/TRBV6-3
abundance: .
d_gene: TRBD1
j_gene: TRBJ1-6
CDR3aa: CASSPGTGGASSSPLHF
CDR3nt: TGTGCCAGCAGTCCCGGGACAGGGGGCGCGTCGAGTTCACCCCTCCACTTT

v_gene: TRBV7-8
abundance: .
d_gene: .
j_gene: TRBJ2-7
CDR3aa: CASSLAGGYEQYF
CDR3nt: TGTGCCAGCAGCTTAGCCGGCGGTTACGAGCAGTACTTC

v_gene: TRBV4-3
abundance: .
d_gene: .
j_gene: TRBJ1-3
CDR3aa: CASSQVLGVDTIYF
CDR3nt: TGCGCCAGCAGCCAGGTTCTAGGAGTAGACACCATATATTTT

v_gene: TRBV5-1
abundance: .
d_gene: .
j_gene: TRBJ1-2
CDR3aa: CASSLGGNYGYTF
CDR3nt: TGCGCCAGCAGCTTGGGAGGGAACTATGGCTACACCTTC

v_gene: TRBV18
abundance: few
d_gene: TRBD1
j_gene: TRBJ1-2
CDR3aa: CASSRGQGGGYTF
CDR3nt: TGTGCCAGCTCGAGAGGACAGGGGGGTGGCTACACCTTC

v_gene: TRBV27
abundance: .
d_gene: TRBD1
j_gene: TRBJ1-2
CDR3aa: CASSPWDRVGYGYTF
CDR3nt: TGTGCCAGCAGTCCCTGGGACAGGGTGGGCTATGGCTACACCTTC

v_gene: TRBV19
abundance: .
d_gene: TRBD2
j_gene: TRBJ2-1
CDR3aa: CASTIGLAGGREQFF
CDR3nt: TGTGCCAGTACCATAGGTCTAGCGGGGGGGAGGGAGCAGTTCTTC

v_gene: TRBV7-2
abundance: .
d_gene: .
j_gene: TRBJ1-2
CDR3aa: CASSERTTGGGNGYTF
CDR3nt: TGTGCCAGCAGCGAAAGAACTACCGGAGGCGGGAATGGCTACACCTTC

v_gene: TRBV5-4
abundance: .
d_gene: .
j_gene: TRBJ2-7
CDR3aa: CASSIREVSYEQYF
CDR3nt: TGTGCCAGCAGCATCAGGGAAGTCTCCTACGAGCAGTACTTC

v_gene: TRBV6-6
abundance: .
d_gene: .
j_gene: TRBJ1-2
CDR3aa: CASIKDRDRLGGYTF
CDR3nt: TGTGCCAGCATCAAGGACCGGGACCGACTAGGTGGCTACACCTTC

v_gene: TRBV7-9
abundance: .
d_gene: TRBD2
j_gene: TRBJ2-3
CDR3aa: CASSRTSGGTDTQYF
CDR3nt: TGTGCCAGCAGCAGGACTAGCGGGGGGACAGATACGCAGTATTTT

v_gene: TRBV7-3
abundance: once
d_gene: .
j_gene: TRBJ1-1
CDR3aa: CASSRLRETEAFF
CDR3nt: TGTGCCAGCAGCCGCCTAAGAGAGACTGAAGCTTTCTTT

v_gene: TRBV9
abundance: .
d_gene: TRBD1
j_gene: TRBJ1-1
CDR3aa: CASSVGQGGNTEAFF
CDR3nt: TGTGCCAGCAGCGTAGGACAGGGGGGGAACACTGAAGCTTTCTTT

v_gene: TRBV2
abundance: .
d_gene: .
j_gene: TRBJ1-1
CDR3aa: CASSQGLGGVTEAFF
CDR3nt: TGTGCCAGCAGTCAGGGACTCGGTGGGGTCACTGAAGCTTTCTTT

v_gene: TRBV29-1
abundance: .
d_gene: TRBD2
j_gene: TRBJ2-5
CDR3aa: CSVDGGGLIETQYF
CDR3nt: TGCAGCGTTGACGGGGGGGGGCTGATAGAGACCCAGTACTTC

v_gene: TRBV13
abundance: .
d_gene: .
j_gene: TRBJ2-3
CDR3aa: CASSSGVFTDTQYF
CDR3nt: TGTGCCAGCAGCTCGGGGGTTTTCACAGATACGCAGTATTTT